This T cell receptor beta chain was sequenced in a study of T cell responses to AZD1222 COVID-19 vaccine. In germline, CDR1 is SGHRS, CDR2 YFSETQ. The germline V and J ends were trimmed by 2 bases and 5 bases, with 14 bases remaining between them. The CDR3 extends over 15 amino acids. TCRdb's copy holds only in-frame clones and misses some; the assay was immunoSEQ multiplex PCR. The sample records around 150,000 clones, 90% to 95% being singletons. Material: peripheral blood, obtained on day 0 of AZD1222 vaccination. The chain couples TRBV5-1 to TRBJ2-1, with D possibly TRBD2 on 6 matching bases. The origin of this receptor is an adult in good health. In nucleotides, the CDR3 is TGCGCCAGCAGCTTACTCGGGGGTCGGGACAATGAGCAGTTCTTC. Its translation: CASSLLGGRDNEQFF.